The 19 T cell receptor beta chains below all came from one sample that was sequenced in a study of blood T cell repertoires in COVID-19. TCRdb's table, derived via immunoSEQ multiplex PCR, lists solely in-frame clones and lacks some. Here the sample spans 70,000 or so clones, approximately 90% being singletons. Sequenced material: peripheral blood. Every receptor here comes from a woman aged 80 or over with acute or convalescent COVID-19.

In its sample, this clone was seen once. This sequence joins TRBV21-1 and TRBJ1-1; the table assigns TRBD1, which was not confirmed against the DNA. TRBV21-1 is marked as a pseudogene. The CDR3 contains 14 residues. DNA for the CDR3: TGTGCCAGCAGCAAAGCGAAGGGGTTGACTGAAGCTTTCTTT. Translated: CASSKAKGLTEAFF.

The chain joins TRBV5-1 to TRBJ2-7, with TRBD1 matching over 11 bases. Trimming at V came to 6 bases and at J to 6 bases, leaving 5 bases not matched to a gene. In germline, CDR1 is SGHRS, CDR2 YFSETQ. This CDR3 spans 13 amino acids. The CDR3 bases are TGCGCCAGCAATTTGGGGACAGGGGGCGAGCAGTACTTC. It translates to CASNLGTGGEQYF.

This chain links TRBV6-2 or TRBV6-3 with TRBJ1-5; D possibly corresponds to TRBD1 (6 bases). V shed 0 bases and J shed 5 bases, with 20 bases lying between them. Germline V gives CDR1 MNHEY, CDR2 SVGEGT. The CDR3 length is 18 residues. In nucleotides, the CDR3 is TGTGCCAGCAGTTACTCGATCGGGCCGACAGGCAGGGATCAGCCCCAGCATTTT. It is translated as CASSYSIGPTGRDQPQHF.

The genes are TRBV5-5 and TRBJ2-1, with 8 bases identical to TRBD1. V shed 4 bases and J 6 bases; nucleotides not matched to a gene: 3. The CDR3 sequence is 13 residues long. CDR1 SGHKS and CDR2 YYEKEE come from the germline V gene (reference sequence). CDR3 in amino acids: CASSRGQVNEQFF. CDR3 nucleotide sequence: TGTGCCAGCAGCCGGGGACAGGTCAATGAGCAGTTCTTC.

The J gene is TRBJ1-3, the V gene TRBV7-9; 7 nucleotides line up with TRBD1. The J segment lost 0 bases and the V segment lost 5 bases, leaving 7 bases of the junction unmatched. This CDR3 contains 16 residues. The germline V gene encodes CDR1 SEHNR and CDR2 FQNEAQ (reference sequence). The CDR3 sequence is CASSLFDRASGNTIYF. In nucleotides, the CDR3 is TGTGCCAGCAGCCTCTTCGACAGGGCCTCTGGAAACACCATATATTTT. Full variable domain (missing parts from reference TRBV7-9 and TRBJ1-3): DTGVSQNPRHKITKRGQNVTFRCDPISEHNRLYWYRQTLGQGPEFLTYFQNEAQLEKSRLLSDRFSAERPKGSFSTLEIQRTEQGDSAMYLCASSLFDRASGNTIYFGEGSWLTVV.

The chain links TRBV10-3 to TRBJ1-6; D remains ambiguous. Germline assignment: CDR1 ENHRY and CDR2 SYGVKD. The CDR3 loop spans 16 amino acids. V lost 3 bases and J 9 bases, leaving 18 bases between the germline ends. The CDR3: CAISELDHTAGSPLHF. CDR3 bases: TGTGCCATCAGTGAACTTGACCATACCGCGGGTTCACCCCTCCACTTT.

V is TRBV4-1 and J is TRBJ2-3; 9 nucleotides match TRBD1. The CDR3 runs to 16 residues. With 1 base clipped from V and 1 base from J, the junction kept 3 bases outside the gene matches. CDR1 is MGHRA, CDR2 YSYEKL, per germline. The CDR3 protein is CASSQVWTGGTDTQYF. The CDR3 region has the DNA TGCGCCAGCAGCCAAGTTTGGACAGGGGGCACAGATACGCAGTATTTT.

The V and J genes are TRBV9 and TRBJ2-3; a weak D match, TRBD1 (6 bases). Trimming stripped 4 bases from V and 0 bases from J, with 12 bases between. The CDR3 totals 15 residues. The V gene's germline CDR1 is SGDLS and CDR2 YYNGEE. The chain's CDR3 is CASSSAGVSTDTQYF. Written as DNA, the CDR3 is TGTGCCAGCAGCTCGGCAGGGGTCAGCACAGATACGCAGTATTTT.

V is TRBV15 and J is TRBJ1-1; no firm D call. The CDR3 spans 13 residues. Trimming cost V 0 bases and J 3 bases, with 5 bases left between them. Germline V gene data show CDR1 as LNHNV and CDR2 as YYDKDF (reference sequence). CDR3 sequence: CATSREQYTEAFF. CDR3 coding DNA: TGTGCCACCAGCAGAGAGCAGTACACTGAAGCTTTCTTT.

CDR3 sequence reads: CATLSTSGSYEQYF. Written as DNA, the CDR3 is TGTGCCACACTATCGACTAGCGGATCCTACGAGCAGTACTTC. This rearrangement joins TRBV19 to TRBJ2-7; TRBD2 agrees at 9 bases. This CDR3 is 14 amino acids long. V lost 10 bases, J lost 1 base, and 8 bases stayed unmatched. CDR1 and CDR2 from the germline V gene are LNHDA and SQIVND (reference sequence).

The J gene is TRBJ2-3, the V gene TRBV2, with D possibly matching TRBD1 (6 bases). Trimming took off 8 bases at V and 7 bases at J, with 13 bases between the two ends. Germline V gene data show CDR1 as SNHLY and CDR2 as FYNNEI. The CDR3 runs 12 residues. CDR3 protein: CASERDTNTQYF. Written as DNA, the CDR3 is TGTGCCAGCGAACGGGACACCAATACGCAGTATTTT.

The chain combines TRBV15 with TRBJ2-1; D might be TRBD1 (6 bases). The germline V and J ends were trimmed by 5 bases and 5 bases, with 22 bases remaining between them. The CDR3 extends over 17 amino acids. Germline V gives CDR1 LNHNV, CDR2 YYDKDF (reference sequence). CDR3 amino acids: CATSSEDQGFENNEQFF. In DNA, the CDR3 is TGTGCCACCAGCTCTGAGGACCAGGGGTTTGAAAACAATGAGCAGTTCTTC.

The chain employs TRBV11-1 and TRBJ2-7, with 7 bases lining up with TRBD1. V lost 5 bases to trimming and J lost 2 bases; unmatched junction nucleotides: 6. The CDR3 extends over 14 amino acids. CDR1 is SGHAT and CDR2 is FQDESV in the germline V gene (reference sequence). The DNA of the CDR3 is TGTGCCAGCAGCCCCCGACAGGGAGCCTACGAGCAGTACTTC. As protein: CASSPRQGAYEQYF.

This rearrangement joins TRBV19 to TRBJ2-6, with 9 bases lining up with TRBD1. The germline gives CDR1 LNHDA, CDR2 SQIVND (reference sequence). This CDR3 comprises 18 residues. V lost 6 bases to trimming and J lost 0 bases; unmatched junction nucleotides: 9. DNA for the CDR3: TGTGCCAGTAGAACGGACAGGGGTGGGATCTCTGGGGCCAACGTCCTGACTTTC. Amino acids: CASRTDRGGISGANVLTF.

The V gene is TRBV2, the J gene TRBJ1-2; 8 bases fit TRBD1. Germline values: CDR1 SNHLY, CDR2 FYNNEI. Trimming cost V 4 bases and J 5 bases; bases outside gene matches: 9. This CDR3 comprises 15 residues. This CDR3 reads CASSGGRQGYYGYTF. The CDR3 DNA is TGTGCCAGCAGTGGAGGGAGACAGGGGTATTATGGCTACACCTTC.

This rearrangement joins TRBV2 to TRBJ1-3; 7 bases are shared with TRBD1. The CDR3 loop spans 15 amino acids. Germline CDR1 reads SNHLY; CDR2 reads FYNNEI. J lost 4 bases, V lost 6 bases, and 9 bases had no gene match. The CDR3 sequence: CASSVTGEVGNTIYF. DNA for the CDR3: TGTGCCAGCAGCGTAACAGGGGAGGTCGGAAACACCATATATTTT.

The chain carries TRBV6-5 and TRBJ2-5; the match to TRBD2 covers 13 bases. The V gene end was trimmed by 5 bases and the J gene end by 5 bases; junction bases not matched to a gene: 5. The CDR3 totals 15 residues. Germline CDR1 MNHEY, CDR2 SVGAGI. Here the CDR3 reads CASSRGLAGVETQYF. The CDR3 DNA is TGTGCCAGCAGTCGAGGACTAGCGGGAGTGGAGACCCAGTACTTC.

The chain employs TRBV7-2 and TRBJ1-1; perhaps TRBD1 as D (6 bases). The ends were cut back, 5 bases at V and 2 bases at J, with 15 bases in the middle. This CDR3 is built from 15 residues. Germline CDR1 is SGHTA and CDR2 is FQGNSA. The CDR3 protein is CASSPDSTRNTEAFF. The CDR3 DNA reads as TGTGCCAGCAGCCCGGACAGCACCCGAAACACTGAAGCTTTCTTT.

This chain uses TRBV7-2 with TRBJ1-3; D not certain. V was shortened by 5 bases and J by 0 bases, with 17 bases between the two germline ends. The CDR3 consists of 17 residues. Germline lookup yields CDR1 SGHTA and CDR2 FQGNSA. CDR3 in amino acids: CASSPQWRQSSGNTIYF. The CDR3, as DNA: TGTGCCAGCAGCCCGCAATGGCGACAATCCTCTGGAAACACCATATATTTT. The full variable domain, its missing parts supplied by reference TRBV7-2 and TRBJ1-3, is GAGVSQSPSNKVTEKGKDVELRCDPISGHTALYWYRQSLGQGLEFLIYFQGNSAPDKSGLPSDRFSAERTGGSVSTLTIQRTQQEDSAVYLCASSPQWRQSSGNTIYFGEGSWLTVV.